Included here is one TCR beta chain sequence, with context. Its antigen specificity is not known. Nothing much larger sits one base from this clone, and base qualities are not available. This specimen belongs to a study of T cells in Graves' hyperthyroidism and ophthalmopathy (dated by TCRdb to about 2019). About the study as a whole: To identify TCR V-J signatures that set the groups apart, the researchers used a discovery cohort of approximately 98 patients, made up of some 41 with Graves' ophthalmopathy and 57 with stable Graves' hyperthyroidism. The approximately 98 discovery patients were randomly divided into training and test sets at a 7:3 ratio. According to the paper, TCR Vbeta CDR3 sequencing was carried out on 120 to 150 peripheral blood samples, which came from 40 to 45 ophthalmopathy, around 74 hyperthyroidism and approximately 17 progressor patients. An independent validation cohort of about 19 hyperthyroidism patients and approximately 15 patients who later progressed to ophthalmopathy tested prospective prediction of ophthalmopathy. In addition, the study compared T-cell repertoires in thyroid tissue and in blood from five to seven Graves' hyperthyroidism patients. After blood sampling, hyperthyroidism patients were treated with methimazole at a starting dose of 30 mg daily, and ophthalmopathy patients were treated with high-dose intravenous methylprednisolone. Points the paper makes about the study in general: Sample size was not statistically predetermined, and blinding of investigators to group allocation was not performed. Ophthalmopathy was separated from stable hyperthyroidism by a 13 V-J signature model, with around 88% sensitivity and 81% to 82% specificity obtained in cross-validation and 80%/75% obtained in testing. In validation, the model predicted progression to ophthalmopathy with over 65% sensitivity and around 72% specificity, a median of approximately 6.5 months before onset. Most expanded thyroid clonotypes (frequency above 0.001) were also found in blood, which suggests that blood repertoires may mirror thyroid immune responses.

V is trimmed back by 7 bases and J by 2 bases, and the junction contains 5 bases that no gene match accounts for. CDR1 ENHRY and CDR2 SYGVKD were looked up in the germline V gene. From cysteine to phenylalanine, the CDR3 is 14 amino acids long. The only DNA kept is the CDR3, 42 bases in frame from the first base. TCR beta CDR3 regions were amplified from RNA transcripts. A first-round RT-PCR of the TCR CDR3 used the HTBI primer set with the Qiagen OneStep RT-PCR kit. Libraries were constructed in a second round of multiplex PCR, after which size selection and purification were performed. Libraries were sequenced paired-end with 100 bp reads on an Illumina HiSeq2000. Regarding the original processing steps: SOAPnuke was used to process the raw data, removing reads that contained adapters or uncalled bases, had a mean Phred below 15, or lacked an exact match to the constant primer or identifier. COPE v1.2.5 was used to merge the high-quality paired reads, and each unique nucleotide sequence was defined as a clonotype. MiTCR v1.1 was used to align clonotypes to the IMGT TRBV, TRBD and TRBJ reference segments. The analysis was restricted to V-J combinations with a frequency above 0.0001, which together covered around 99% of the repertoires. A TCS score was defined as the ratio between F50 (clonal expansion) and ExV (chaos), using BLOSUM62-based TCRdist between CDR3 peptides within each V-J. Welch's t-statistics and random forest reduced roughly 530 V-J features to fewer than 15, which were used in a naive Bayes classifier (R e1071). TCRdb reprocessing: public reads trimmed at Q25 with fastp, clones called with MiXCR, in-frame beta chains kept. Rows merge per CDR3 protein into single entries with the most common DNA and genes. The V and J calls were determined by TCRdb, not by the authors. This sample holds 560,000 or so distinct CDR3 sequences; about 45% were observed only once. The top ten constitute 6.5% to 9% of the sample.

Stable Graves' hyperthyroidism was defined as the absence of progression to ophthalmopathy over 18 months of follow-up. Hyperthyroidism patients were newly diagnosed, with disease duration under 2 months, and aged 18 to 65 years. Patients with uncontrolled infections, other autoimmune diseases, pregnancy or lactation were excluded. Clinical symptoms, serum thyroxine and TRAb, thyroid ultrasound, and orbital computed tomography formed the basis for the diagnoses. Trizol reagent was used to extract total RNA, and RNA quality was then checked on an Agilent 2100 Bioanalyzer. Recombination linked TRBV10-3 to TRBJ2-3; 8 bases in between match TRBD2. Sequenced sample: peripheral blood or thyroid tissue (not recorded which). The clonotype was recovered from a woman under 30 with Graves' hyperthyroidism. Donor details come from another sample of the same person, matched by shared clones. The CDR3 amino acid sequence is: CAINPGLDTDTQYF. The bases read TGTGCCATCAATCCGGGACTAGACACAGATACGCAGTATTTT.